Detailed here is one TCR beta chain. Its antigen remains unidentified. This record comes from a study of T-cell memory formation after mild COVID-19. Regarding the study as a whole: Memory cells collected pre-infection included some clones that later responded, suggesting cross-reactive memory joined. Clones shrinking between day 15 and 85 showed a balanced CD4/CD8 split, and those that grew later tilted toward CD4+.

The TCR alpha and TCR beta cDNA libraries, bearing sample barcodes and UMIs, were generated by 5'RACE using constant-segment primers. TCRdb ran MiXCR on the 5' RACE reads and lists one entry per CDR3 protein. The table shows 560,000 or so distinct CDR3 sequences, with roughly a sixth occurring only once. Trimming took 0 bases from V and 4 from J, leaving 19 bases between them. Germline assignment: CDR1 SGDLS and CDR2 YYNGEE. The CDR3 has 17 residues. The receptor comes from an adult woman who had mild COVID-19 (a few samples of this study predate the infection). Cell type and time point are not known. Sample: PBMCs or a T cell subset sorted from them (not recorded which). V and J are TRBV9 and TRBJ1-1; D not resolved. Here the CDR3 reads CASSVASLPGVGTEAFF. DNA of the CDR3: TGTGCCAGCAGCGTAGCGTCCCTTCCCGGGGTTGGCACTGAAGCTTTCTTT.